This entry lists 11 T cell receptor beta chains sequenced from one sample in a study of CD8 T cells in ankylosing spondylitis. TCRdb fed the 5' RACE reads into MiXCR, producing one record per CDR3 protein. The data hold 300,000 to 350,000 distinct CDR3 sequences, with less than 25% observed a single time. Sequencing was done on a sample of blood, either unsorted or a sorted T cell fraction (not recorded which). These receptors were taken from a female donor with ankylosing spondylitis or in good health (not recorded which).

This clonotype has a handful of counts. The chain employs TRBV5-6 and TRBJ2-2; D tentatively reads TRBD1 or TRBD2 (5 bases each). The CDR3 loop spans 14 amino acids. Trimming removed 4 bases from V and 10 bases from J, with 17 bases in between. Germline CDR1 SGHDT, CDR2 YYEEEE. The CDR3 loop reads CASSGSGTQKELFF. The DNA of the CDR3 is TGTGCCAGCAGCGGCTCCGGGACCCAGAAGGAGCTGTTTTTT.

CDR3 nucleotide sequence: TGTGCCACCCCTGGTCCGGGGGAAACCGGGGAGCTGTTTTTT. Amino acids: CATPGPGETGELFF. The chain has TRBV24-1 and TRBJ2-2; a weak D match, TRBD2 (6 bases). The germline V and J ends were trimmed by 9 bases and 5 bases, with 15 bases remaining between them. Germline V gene lookup returns CDR1 KGHDR and CDR2 SFDVKD. The CDR3 loop spans 14 amino acids.

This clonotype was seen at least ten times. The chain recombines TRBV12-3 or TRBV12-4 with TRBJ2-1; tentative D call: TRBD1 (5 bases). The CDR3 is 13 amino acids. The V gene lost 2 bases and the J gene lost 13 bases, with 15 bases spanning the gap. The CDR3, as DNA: TGTGCCAGCAGTTTAACCCACCGACAGACTCAGTTCTTC. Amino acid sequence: CASSLTHRQTQFF.

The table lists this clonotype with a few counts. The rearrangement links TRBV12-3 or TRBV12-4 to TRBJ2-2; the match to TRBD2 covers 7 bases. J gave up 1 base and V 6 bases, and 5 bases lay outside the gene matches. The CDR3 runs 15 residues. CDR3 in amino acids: CASSRSGENTGELFF. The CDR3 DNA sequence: TGTGCCAGCAGCCGGAGCGGGGAGAACACCGGGGAGCTGTTTTTT.

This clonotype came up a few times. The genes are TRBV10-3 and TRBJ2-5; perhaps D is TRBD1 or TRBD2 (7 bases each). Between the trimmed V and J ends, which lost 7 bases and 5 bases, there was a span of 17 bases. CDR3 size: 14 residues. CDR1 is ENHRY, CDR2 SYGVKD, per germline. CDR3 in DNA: TGTGCCATCAAAGGACAGGCCGGGGGGGAGACCCAGTACTTC. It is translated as CAIKGQAGGETQYF.

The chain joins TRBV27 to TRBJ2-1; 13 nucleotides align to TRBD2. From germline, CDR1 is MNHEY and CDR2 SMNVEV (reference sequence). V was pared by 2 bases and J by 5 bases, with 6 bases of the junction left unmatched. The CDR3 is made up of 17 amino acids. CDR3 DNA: TGTGCCAGCAGTTTAGGGAGGGGACTAGCGGGGAACAATGAGCAGTTCTTC. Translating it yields CASSLGRGLAGNNEQFF.

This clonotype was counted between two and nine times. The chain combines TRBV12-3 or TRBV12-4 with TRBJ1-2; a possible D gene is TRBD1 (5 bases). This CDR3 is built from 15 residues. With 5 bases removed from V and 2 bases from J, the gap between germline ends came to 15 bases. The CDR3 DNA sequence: TGTGCCAGCAGTCCGTATACGGGGCTCAACTATGGCTACACCTTC. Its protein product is CASSPYTGLNYGYTF.

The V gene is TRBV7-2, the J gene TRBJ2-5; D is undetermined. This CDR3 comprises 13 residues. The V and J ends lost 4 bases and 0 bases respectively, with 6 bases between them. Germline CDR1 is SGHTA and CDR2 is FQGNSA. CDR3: CASSSGHQETQYF. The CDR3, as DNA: TGTGCCAGCAGCTCAGGCCACCAAGAGACCCAGTACTTC.

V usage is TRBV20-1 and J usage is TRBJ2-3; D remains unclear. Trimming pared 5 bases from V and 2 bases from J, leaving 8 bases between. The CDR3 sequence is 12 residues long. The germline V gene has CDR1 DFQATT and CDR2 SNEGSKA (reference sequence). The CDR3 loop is CSARTATDTQYF. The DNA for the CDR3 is TGCAGTGCTCGAACCGCCACAGATACGCAGTATTTT.

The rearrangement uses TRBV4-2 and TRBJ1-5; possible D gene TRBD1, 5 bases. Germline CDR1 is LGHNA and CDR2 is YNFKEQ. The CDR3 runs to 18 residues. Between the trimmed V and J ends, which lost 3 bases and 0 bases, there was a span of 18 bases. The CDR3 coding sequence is TGTGCCAGCAGCCAGCCGCCCCGGGACCGTTATAGCAATCAGCCCCAGCATTTT. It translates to CASSQPPRDRYSNQPQHF.

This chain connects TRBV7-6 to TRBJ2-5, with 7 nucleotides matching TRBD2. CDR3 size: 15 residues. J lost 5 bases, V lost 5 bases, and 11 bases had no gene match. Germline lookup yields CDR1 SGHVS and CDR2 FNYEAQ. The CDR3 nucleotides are TGTGCCAGCAGCCCCCGGGACTACGTGGTGGAGACCCAGTACTTC. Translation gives CASSPRDYVVETQYF.